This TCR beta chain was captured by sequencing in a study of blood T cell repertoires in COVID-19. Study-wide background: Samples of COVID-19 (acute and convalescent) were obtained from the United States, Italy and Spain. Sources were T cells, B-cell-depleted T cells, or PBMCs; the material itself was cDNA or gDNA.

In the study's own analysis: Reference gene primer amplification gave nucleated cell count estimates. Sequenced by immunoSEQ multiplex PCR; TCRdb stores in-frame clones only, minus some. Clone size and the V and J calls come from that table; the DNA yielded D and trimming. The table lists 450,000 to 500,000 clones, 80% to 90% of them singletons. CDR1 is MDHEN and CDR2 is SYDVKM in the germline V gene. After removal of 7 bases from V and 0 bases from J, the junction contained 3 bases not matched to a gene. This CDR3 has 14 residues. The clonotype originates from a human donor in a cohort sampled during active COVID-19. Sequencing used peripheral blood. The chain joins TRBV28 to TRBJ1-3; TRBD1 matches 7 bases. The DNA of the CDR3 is TGTGCCAGCATCCAGGGGGGCTCTGGAAACACCATATATTTT. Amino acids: CASIQGGSGNTIYF.